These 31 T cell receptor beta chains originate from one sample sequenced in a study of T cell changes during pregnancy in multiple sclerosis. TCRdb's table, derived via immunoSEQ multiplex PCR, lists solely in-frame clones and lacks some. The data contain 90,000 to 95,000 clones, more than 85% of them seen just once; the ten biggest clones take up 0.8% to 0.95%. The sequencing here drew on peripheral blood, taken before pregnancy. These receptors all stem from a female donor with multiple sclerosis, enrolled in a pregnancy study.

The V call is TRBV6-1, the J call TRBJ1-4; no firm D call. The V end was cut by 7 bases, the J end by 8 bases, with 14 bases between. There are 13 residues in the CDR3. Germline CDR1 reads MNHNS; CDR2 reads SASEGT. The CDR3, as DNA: TGTGCCAGCAACCCGCGAGGGAGGGAAAAACTGTTTTTT. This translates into CASNPRGREKLFF.

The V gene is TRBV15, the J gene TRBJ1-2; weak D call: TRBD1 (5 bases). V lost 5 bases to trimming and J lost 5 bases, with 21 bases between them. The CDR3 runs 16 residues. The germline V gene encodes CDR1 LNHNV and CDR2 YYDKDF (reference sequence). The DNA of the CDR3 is TGTGCCACCAGCGGTTCGGACACCGGTCCCGAGTATGGCTACACCTTC. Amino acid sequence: CATSGSDTGPEYGYTF.

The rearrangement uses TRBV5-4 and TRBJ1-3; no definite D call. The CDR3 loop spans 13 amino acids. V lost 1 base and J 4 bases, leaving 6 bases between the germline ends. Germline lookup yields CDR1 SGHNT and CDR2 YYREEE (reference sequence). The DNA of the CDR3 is TGTGCCAGCAGCTTGTTACGGGGAAACACCATATATTTT. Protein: CASSLLRGNTIYF.

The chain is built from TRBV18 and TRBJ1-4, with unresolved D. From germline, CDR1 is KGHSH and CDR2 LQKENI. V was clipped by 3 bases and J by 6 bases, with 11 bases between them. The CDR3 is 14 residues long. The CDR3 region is CASSPLGEDEKLFF. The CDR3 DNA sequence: TGTGCCAGCTCACCTCTCGGAGAGGATGAAAAACTGTTTTTT.

Here the CDR3 reads CASSAPGQGFGNTIYF. For the CDR3, the DNA is TGTGCCAGCAGTGCACCGGGACAGGGATTTGGAAACACCATATATTTT. This chain joins TRBV5-4 and TRBJ1-3, with TRBD1 identical over 9 bases. The CDR3 contains 16 residues. Germline V gene sequence: CDR1 SGHNT, CDR2 YYREEE (reference sequence). With 5 bases clipped from V and 3 bases from J, the junction kept 9 bases outside the gene matches.

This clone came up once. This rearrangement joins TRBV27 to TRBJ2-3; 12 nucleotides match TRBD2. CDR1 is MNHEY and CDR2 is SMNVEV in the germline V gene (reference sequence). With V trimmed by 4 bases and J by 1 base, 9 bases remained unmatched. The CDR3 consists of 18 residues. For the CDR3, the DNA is TGTGCCAGCAGTTCCCATGGACTAGCGGGACGACGCACAGATACGCAGTATTTT. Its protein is CASSSHGLAGRRTDTQYF.

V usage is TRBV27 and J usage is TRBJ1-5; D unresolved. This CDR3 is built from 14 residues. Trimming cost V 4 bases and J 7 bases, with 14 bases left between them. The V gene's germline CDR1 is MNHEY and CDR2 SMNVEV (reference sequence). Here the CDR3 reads CASSSRDRRQPQHF. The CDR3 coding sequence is TGTGCCAGCAGTTCCCGGGATCGCAGGCAGCCCCAGCATTTT.

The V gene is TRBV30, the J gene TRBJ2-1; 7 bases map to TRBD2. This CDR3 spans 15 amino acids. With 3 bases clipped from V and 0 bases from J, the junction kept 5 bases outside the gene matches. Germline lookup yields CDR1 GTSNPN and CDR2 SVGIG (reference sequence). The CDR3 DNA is TGTGCCTGGAGAGGGCGCGGGAGCTCCTACAATGAGCAGTTCTTC. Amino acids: CAWRGRGSSYNEQFF.

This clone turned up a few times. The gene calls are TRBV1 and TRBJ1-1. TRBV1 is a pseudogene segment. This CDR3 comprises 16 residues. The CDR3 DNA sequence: TGCACCAGCAGCCAAGATACGCGGCTCTCGAACACTGAAGCTTTCTTT. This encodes CTSSQDTRLSNTEAFF.

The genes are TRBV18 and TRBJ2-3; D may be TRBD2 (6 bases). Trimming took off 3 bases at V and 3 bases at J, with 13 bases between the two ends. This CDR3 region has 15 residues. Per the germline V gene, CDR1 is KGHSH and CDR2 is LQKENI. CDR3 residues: CASSPGLRGTDTQYF. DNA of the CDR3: TGTGCCAGCTCACCCGGACTTCGGGGGACAGATACGCAGTATTTT.

The CDR3 protein is CAISEGAEYNEQFF. CDR3 sequence (DNA): TGTGCCATCAGTGAAGGGGCCGAATACAATGAGCAGTTCTTC. The rearrangement joins TRBV10-3 to TRBJ2-1; tentative D call: TRBD1 (5 bases). V dropped 3 bases and J dropped 4 bases, with 10 bases sitting between them. The germline CDR1 and CDR2 sequences are ENHRY and SYGVKD. The CDR3 has 14 amino acids.

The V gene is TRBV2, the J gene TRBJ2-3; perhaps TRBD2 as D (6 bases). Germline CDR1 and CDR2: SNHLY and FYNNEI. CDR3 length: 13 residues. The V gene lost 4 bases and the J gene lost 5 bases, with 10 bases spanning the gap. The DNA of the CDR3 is TGTGCCAGCAGTGGACGGAGGGGAGATACGCAGTATTTT. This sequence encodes CASSGRRGDTQYF.

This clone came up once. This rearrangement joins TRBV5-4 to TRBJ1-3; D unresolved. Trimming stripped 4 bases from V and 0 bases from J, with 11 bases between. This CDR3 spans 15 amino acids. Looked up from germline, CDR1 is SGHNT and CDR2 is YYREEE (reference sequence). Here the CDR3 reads CASSRDASSGNTIYF. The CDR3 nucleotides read TGTGCCAGCAGCCGGGATGCGAGCTCTGGAAACACCATATATTTT.

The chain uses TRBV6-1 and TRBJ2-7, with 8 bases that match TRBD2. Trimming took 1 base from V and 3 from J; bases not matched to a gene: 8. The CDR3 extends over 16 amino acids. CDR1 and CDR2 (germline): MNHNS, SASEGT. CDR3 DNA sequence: TGTGCCAGCAGTGAAGTTCGGGCTAGCGGGTACTACGAGCAGTACTTC. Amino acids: CASSEVRASGYYEQYF.

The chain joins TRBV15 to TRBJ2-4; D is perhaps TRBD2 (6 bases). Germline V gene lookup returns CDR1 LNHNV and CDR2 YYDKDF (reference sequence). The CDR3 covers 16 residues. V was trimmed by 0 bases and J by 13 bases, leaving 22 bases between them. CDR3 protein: CATSRDPGLALWVQYF. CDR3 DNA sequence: TGTGCCACCAGCAGAGATCCGGGACTGGCGTTGTGGGTACAGTACTTC.

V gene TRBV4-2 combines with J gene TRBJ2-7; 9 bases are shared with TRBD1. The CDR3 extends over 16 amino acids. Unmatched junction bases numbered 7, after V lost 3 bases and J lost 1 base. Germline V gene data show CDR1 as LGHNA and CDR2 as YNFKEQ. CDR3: CASSQEQGAQSYEQYF. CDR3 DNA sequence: TGTGCCAGCAGCCAGGAACAGGGGGCTCAATCCTACGAGCAGTACTTC.

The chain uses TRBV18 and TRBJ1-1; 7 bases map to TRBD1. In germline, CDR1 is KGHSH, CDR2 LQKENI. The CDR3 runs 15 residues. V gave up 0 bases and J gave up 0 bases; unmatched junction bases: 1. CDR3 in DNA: TGTGCCAGCTCACCACCGGGGACAGTGAACACTGAAGCTTTCTTT. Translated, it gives CASSPPGTVNTEAFF.

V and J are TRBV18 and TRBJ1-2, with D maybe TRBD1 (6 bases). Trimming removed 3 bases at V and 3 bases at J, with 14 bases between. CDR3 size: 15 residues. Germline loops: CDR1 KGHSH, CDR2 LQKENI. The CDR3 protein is CASSPGAGPHYGYTF. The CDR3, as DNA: TGTGCCAGCTCACCGGGGGCAGGGCCTCACTATGGCTACACCTTC.

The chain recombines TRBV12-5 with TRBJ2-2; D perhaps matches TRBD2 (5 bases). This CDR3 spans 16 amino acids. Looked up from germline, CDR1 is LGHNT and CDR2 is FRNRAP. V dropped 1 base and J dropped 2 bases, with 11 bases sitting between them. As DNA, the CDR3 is TGTGCTAGTGGTTTGGAAGGAGGTCATAACACCGGGGAGCTGTTTTTT. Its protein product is CASGLEGGHNTGELFF.

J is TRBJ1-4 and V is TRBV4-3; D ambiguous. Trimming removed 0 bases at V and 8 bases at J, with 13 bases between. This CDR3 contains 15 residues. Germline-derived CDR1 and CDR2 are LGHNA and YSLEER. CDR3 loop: CASSQESPPGEKLFF. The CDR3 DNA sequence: TGCGCCAGCAGCCAAGAGTCACCCCCGGGAGAAAAACTGTTTTTT.

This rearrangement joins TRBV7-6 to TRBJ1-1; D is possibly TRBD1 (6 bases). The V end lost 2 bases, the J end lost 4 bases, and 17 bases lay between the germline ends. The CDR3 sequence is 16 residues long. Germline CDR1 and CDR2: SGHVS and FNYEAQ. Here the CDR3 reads CASSLTDNRDPTEAFF. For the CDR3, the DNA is TGTGCCAGCAGCTTAACGGACAACAGGGACCCCACTGAAGCTTTCTTT.

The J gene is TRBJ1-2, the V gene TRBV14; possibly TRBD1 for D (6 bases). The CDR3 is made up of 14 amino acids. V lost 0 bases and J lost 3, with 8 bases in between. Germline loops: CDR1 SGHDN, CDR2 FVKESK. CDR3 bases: TGTGCCAGCAGCCAAGAGAACAGGGACTATGGCTACACCTTC. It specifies CASSQENRDYGYTF.

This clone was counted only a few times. The CDR3: CASSRMEGNQPQHF. In DNA, the CDR3 is TGTGCCAGCAGCCGAATGGAGGGAAATCAGCCCCAGCATTTT. The rearrangement links TRBV5-4 to TRBJ1-5; D is undetermined. Germline lookup yields CDR1 SGHNT and CDR2 YYREEE (reference sequence). With 4 bases removed from V and 4 bases from J, the gap between germline ends came to 12 bases. The CDR3 extends over 14 amino acids.

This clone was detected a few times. The CDR3 sequence is CASSRQGARDTQYF. CDR3 in DNA: TGTGCCAGTAGCCGACAGGGGGCAAGAGATACGCAGTATTTT. The rearrangement joins TRBV19 to TRBJ2-3, with 10 bases fitting TRBD1. The CDR3 contains 14 residues. Germline V lookup: CDR1 LNHDA, CDR2 SQIVND (reference sequence). The V segment lost 6 bases and the J segment 5 bases; nucleotides outside the gene matches: 5.

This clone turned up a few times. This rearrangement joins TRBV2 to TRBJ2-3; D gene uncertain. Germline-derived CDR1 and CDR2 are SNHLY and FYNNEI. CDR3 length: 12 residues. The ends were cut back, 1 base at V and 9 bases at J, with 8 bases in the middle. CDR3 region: CASSEGFGTQYF. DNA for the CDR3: TGTGCCAGCAGTGAAGGGTTCGGGACGCAGTATTTT.

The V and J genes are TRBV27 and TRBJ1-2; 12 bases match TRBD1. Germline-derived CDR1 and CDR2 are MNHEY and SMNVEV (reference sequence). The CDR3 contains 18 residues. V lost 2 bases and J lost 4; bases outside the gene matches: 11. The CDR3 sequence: CASSLLSGTGGGGYGYTF. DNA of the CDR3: TGTGCCAGCAGTTTACTTTCCGGGACAGGGGGCGGAGGCTATGGCTACACCTTC.

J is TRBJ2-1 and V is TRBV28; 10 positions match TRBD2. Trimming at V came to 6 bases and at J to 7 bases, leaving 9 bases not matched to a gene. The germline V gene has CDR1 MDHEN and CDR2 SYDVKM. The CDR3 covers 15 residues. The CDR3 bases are TGTGCCAGCAGCCCCGGGGTAGCGGGAGGAAATGAGCAGTTCTTC. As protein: CASSPGVAGGNEQFF.

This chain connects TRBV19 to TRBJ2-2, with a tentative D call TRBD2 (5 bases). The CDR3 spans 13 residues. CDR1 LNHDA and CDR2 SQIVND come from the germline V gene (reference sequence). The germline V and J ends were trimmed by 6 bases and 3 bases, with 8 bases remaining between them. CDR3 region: CASSADYTGELFF. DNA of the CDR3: TGTGCCAGTAGCGCGGACTACACCGGGGAGCTGTTTTTT.

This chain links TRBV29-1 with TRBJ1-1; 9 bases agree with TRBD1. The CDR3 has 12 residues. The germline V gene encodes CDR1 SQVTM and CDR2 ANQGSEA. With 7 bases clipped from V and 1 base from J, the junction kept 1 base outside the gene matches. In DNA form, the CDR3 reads TGCAGCGGGGACAGGGCGAACACTGAAGCTTTCTTT. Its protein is CSGDRANTEAFF.

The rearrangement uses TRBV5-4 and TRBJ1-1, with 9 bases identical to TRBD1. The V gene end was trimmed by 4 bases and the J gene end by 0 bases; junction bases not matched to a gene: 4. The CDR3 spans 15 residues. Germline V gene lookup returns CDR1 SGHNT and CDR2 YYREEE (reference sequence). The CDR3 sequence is CASSNRQGVNTEAFF. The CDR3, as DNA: TGTGCCAGCAGCAACAGACAGGGGGTGAACACTGAAGCTTTCTTT.

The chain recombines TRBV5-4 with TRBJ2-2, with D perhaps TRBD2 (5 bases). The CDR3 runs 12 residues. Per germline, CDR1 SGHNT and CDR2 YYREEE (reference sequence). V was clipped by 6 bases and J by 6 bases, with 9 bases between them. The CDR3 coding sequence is TGTGCCAGCAATGTGGACTCCGGGGAGCTGTTTTTT. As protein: CASNVDSGELFF.